This entry lists 32 T cell receptor beta chains sequenced from one sample in a study of regulatory T cells in long-lasting Graves disease. Time point specified: newly diagnosed GD, antithyroid drugs for less than 3 months. Extracted RNA from PBMCs served as the source of the TCR library. TCR beta libraries were built with iRepertoire HTBI primers and Arm-PCR of CDR3 regions. TCRdb re-derived calls from the multiplex PCR reads in MiXCR, one entry per CDR3 protein. The repertoire holds some 240,000 distinct CDR3 sequences, with around a fifth as singletons. These data also featured in a second study, about T cells in Graves' hyperthyroidism and ophthalmopathy.

Sequenced material: peripheral blood mononuclear cells (PBMCs), taken at new diagnosis, from a patient treated with antithyroid drugs. These receptors were taken from a woman in her twenties or thirties with Graves disease.

The rearrangement links TRBV6-1 to TRBJ1-3; 7 positions match TRBD1. The junction had 2 bases not matched to a gene; V was cut back by 6 bases and J by 0 bases. Germline assignment: CDR1 MNHNS and CDR2 SASEGT. This CDR3 is built from 14 residues. For the CDR3, the DNA is TGTGCCAGCAGGGGACAGATCTCTGGAAACACCATATATTTT. This gives the protein CASRGQISGNTIYF.

This clonotype was seen repeatedly, ten times or more. This CDR3 is CASSPHQAGGRADTQYF. CDR3 sequence (DNA): TGTGCCAGCAGCCCCCATCAGGCGGGAGGGAGGGCAGATACGCAGTATTTT. The chain is built from TRBV12-3 or TRBV12-4 and TRBJ2-3; 9 bases are a match to TRBD2. The CDR3 spans 17 residues. Unmatched junction bases numbered 14, after V lost 6 bases and J lost 4 bases.

This clonotype has a count of ten or more. The rearrangement links TRBV2 to TRBJ1-1; D not resolved. CDR3 size: 13 residues. Between the trimmed V and J ends, which lost 5 bases and 2 bases, there was a span of 9 bases. CDR1 is SNHLY and CDR2 is FYNNEI in the germline V gene. The CDR3 sequence is CASSLEINTEAFF. CDR3 bases: TGTGCCAGCAGTTTAGAGATTAACACTGAAGCTTTCTTT.

At least ten counts were recorded for this clonotype. V and J are TRBV30 and TRBJ2-7; tentatively, D is TRBD2 (5 bases). This CDR3 spans 12 amino acids. V was pared by 7 bases and J by 3 bases, with 13 bases between. Germline CDR1 reads GTSNPN; CDR2 reads SVGIG (reference sequence). This CDR3 is CAYRGSYYEQYF. For the CDR3, the DNA is TGTGCCTACCGGGGATCATACTACGAGCAGTACTTC.

This clonotype was detected many times. V and J are TRBV25-1 and TRBJ1-6; D is undetermined. The germline V gene encodes CDR1 MGHDK and CDR2 SYGVNS. Trimming took off 2 bases at V and 11 bases at J, with 31 bases between the two ends. The CDR3 length is 20 residues. The CDR3 region is CASSESLSSLPGLALAPLHF. The CDR3 nucleotides are TGTGCCAGCAGTGAAAGCCTCTCCTCTCTACCGGGCCTAGCACTGGCACCCCTCCACTTT.

The chain recombines TRBV28 with TRBJ2-2; 11 bases map to TRBD1. The germline CDR1 and CDR2 sequences are MDHEN and SYDVKM. The CDR3 covers 17 residues. The J segment lost 0 bases and the V segment lost 7 bases, leaving 7 bases of the junction unmatched. The CDR3 region is CASTPRGQGANTGELFF. The DNA of the CDR3 is TGTGCCAGCACCCCACGGGGACAGGGGGCGAACACCGGGGAGCTGTTTTTT.

This clonotype has at least ten counts. The chain carries TRBV30 and TRBJ2-3; D remains ambiguous. The CDR3 length is 12 residues. Between the trimmed V and J ends, which lost 0 bases and 5 bases, there was a span of 6 bases. Per germline, CDR1 GTSNPN and CDR2 SVGIG (reference sequence). The CDR3 sequence is CAWSVQVDTQYF. The CDR3 nucleotides are TGTGCCTGGAGTGTACAAGTAGATACGCAGTATTTT.

This clonotype has a count of ten or more. V is TRBV7-3 and J is TRBJ2-7, with 10 bases aligning to TRBD1. This CDR3 region has 16 residues. V lost 2 bases and J lost 1; bases outside the gene matches: 5. Per germline, CDR1 SGHTA and CDR2 FQGTGA. The CDR3 DNA follows: TGTGCCAGCAGCTTATGGGACAGGGGTCGTTCCTACGAGCAGTACTTC. Protein sequence: CASSLWDRGRSYEQYF.

This clonotype occurred many times. Written as DNA, the CDR3 is TGTGCCAGCAGCTTAGAGGGGTCACCCCTCCACTTT. This sequence encodes CASSLEGSPLHF. The V gene is TRBV7-2, the J gene TRBJ1-6; D might be TRBD1 (5 bases). Germline CDR1 SGHTA, CDR2 FQGNSA. The CDR3 has 12 amino acids. V gave up 1 base and J gave up 10 bases, with 5 bases separating them.

This clonotype was detected many times. The chain employs TRBV5-1 and TRBJ2-6; D is unresolved. Germline CDR1 SGHRS, CDR2 YFSETQ. V lost 0 bases and J 3 bases, leaving 13 bases between the germline ends. The CDR3 extends over 17 amino acids. The CDR3 sequence is CASSLGADPGGANVLTF. The CDR3 nucleotides are TGCGCCAGCAGCTTGGGGGCAGATCCGGGTGGGGCCAACGTCCTGACTTTC. The full variable domain, its missing parts supplied by reference TRBV5-1 and TRBJ2-6, is KAGVTQTPRYLIKTRGQQVTLSCSPISGHRSVSWYQQTPGQGLQFLFEYFSETQRNKGNFPGRFSGRQFSNSRSEMNVSTLELGDSALYLCASSLGADPGGANVLTFGAGSRLTVL.

In this sample, this clonotype turned up once. The junction shows a germline mismatch at one end, possibly a read error. The genes are TRBV4-1 and TRBJ2-1; D gene uncertain. CDR3 size: 13 residues. Germline V gene data show CDR1 as MGHRA and CDR2 as YSYEKL. The CDR3 is CASTQDYNNEQFF. As DNA, the CDR3 is TGCGCCAGCACCCAAGATTATAACAATGAGCAGTTCTTC.

This clonotype has a count of ten or more. V usage is TRBV7-9 and J usage is TRBJ1-5; possibly TRBD1 for D (5 bases). Germline V lookup: CDR1 SEHNR, CDR2 FQNEAQ (reference sequence). V gave up 5 bases and J gave up 7 bases, with 15 bases separating them. The CDR3 loop spans 14 amino acids. The CDR3 bases are TGTGCCAGCAGCGCAAACCGGGGGGGGCAGCCCCAGCATTTT. Translation: CASSANRGGQPQHF.

V is TRBV18 and J is TRBJ2-5, with D possibly being TRBD1 (6 bases). Per the germline V gene, CDR1 is KGHSH and CDR2 is LQKENI. V lost 4 bases, J lost 7 bases, and 13 bases lay in between. The CDR3 contains 13 residues. Here the CDR3 reads CASSRRQDPTQYF. In nucleotides, the CDR3 is TGTGCCAGCTCACGTAGACAGGACCCGACCCAGTACTTC.

The chain combines TRBV28 with TRBJ2-1, with 8 bases aligning to TRBD1. V lost 3 bases to trimming and J lost 6 bases; unmatched junction nucleotides: 4. Per the germline V gene, CDR1 is MDHEN and CDR2 is SYDVKM. CDR3 size: 14 residues. CDR3 protein: CASSFIDRGNEQFF. The DNA of the CDR3 is TGTGCCAGCAGTTTCATCGACAGGGGCAATGAGCAGTTCTTC. Based on the CDR3 plus reference TRBV28 and TRBJ2-1, the full variable domain is DVKVTQSSRYLVKRTGEKVFLECVQDMDHENMFWYRQDPGLGLRLIYFSYDVKMKEKGDIPEGYSVSREKKERFSLILESASTNQTSMYLCASSFIDRGNEQFFGPGTRLTVL.

This clonotype has at least ten counts. A read error may account for a junction end that differs from germline. The V call is TRBV11-2, the J call TRBJ1-1, with D possibly matching TRBD1 (5 bases). The CDR3 has 17 residues. CDR1 and CDR2 from the germline V gene are SGHAT and FQNNGV. Here the CDR3 reads CASSQDRSGAGDTEAFF. The CDR3, as DNA: TGCGCCAGCAGCCAAGATAGATCCGGGGCCGGGGACACTGAAGCTTTCTTT.

The chain carries TRBV12-3 or TRBV12-4 and TRBJ1-5, with 7 bases aligning to TRBD1. This CDR3 spans 14 amino acids. The ends lost 6 bases at V and 6 bases at J; junction bases unmatched: 8. The CDR3 here is CASRKGTVGQPQHF. Written as DNA, the CDR3 is TGTGCCAGCAGAAAAGGGACAGTGGGTCAGCCCCAGCATTTT.

This chain connects TRBV2 to TRBJ2-7, with 10 bases fitting TRBD2. The germline gives CDR1 SNHLY, CDR2 FYNNEI. This CDR3 is built from 19 residues. The junction had 17 bases not matched to a gene; V was cut back by 6 bases and J by 0 bases. CDR3 bases: TGTGCCAGCAGACCACTAGCGGGACGCTTCGTGACGTTCTCCTACGAGCAGTACTTC. This codes for CASRPLAGRFVTFSYEQYF.

Many counts were recorded for this clonotype. V gene TRBV20-1 combines with J gene TRBJ2-3; 12 nucleotides line up with TRBD2. The junction had 3 bases not matched to a gene; V was cut back by 3 bases and J by 2 bases. CDR1 is DFQATT and CDR2 is SNEGSKA in the germline V gene (reference sequence). The length of the CDR3 is 15 residues. Here the CDR3 reads CSASTSGGFTDTQYF. CDR3 coding DNA: TGCAGTGCTAGTACTAGCGGGGGGTTCACAGATACGCAGTATTTT.

Ten or more counts support this clonotype. The gene calls are TRBV10-3 and TRBJ2-3; D not certain. Deletions cut 2 bases from V and 0 bases from J, with 9 bases between. The CDR3 has 15 amino acids. From germline, CDR1 is ENHRY and CDR2 SYGVKD. The CDR3 reads CAISEKSPSTDTQYF. CDR3 DNA sequence: TGTGCCATCAGTGAGAAGAGTCCTAGCACAGATACGCAGTATTTT.

This clonotype was recorded many times. The chain joins TRBV3-1 to TRBJ1-2; 9 nucleotides line up with TRBD1. This CDR3 comprises 16 residues. V lost 2 bases and J lost 2; bases outside the gene matches: 6. In germline, CDR1 is LGHDT, CDR2 YNNKEL (reference sequence). The CDR3 DNA is TGTGCCAGCAGCCAAACGGGACAGGGTTCCAACTATGGCTACACCTTC. Encoded protein: CASSQTGQGSNYGYTF.

This chain links TRBV2 with TRBJ1-4, with D perhaps matching TRBD1 (6 bases). V was shortened by 4 bases and J by 0 bases, with 9 bases between the two germline ends. Germline V gives CDR1 SNHLY, CDR2 FYNNEI. CDR3 length equals 15 residues. DNA for the CDR3: TGTGCCAGCAGTGGGGACACTGCAACTAATGAAAAACTGTTTTTT. Residues: CASSGDTATNEKLFF.

V is TRBV11-2 and J is TRBJ2-5; TRBD2 matches at 13 bases. The V gene's germline CDR1 is SGHAT and CDR2 FQNNGV. V gave up 3 bases and J gave up 10 bases; unmatched junction bases: 2. The CDR3 totals 13 residues. The DNA for the CDR3 is TGTGCCAGCAGCTTTTGGACTAGCGGGGGCCAGTACTTC. This sequence encodes CASSFWTSGGQYF.

This clonotype has a count of ten or more. The chain joins TRBV20-1 to TRBJ2-1; D remains unclear. Per the germline V gene, CDR1 is DFQATT and CDR2 is SNEGSKA (reference sequence). V was cut by 5 bases and J by 5 bases, with 19 bases left in between. This CDR3 spans 15 amino acids. The CDR3 coding sequence is TGCAGTGCTGCCCCCTTCAGGACCCTTAACAATGAGCAGTTCTTC. It specifies CSAAPFRTLNNEQFF.

This clonotype showed up many times. The rearrangement joins TRBV28 to TRBJ2-4; D gene uncertain. Looked up from germline, CDR1 is MDHEN and CDR2 is SYDVKM. The length of the CDR3 is 10 residues. V shed 2 bases and J shed 7 bases, with 0 bases lying between them. As DNA, the CDR3 is TGTGCCAGCAGTTTAAACATTCAGTACTTC. Translating it yields CASSLNIQYF.

This clonotype was recorded at least ten times. The chain employs TRBV2 and TRBJ2-1; possible D gene TRBD2, 5 bases. This CDR3 has 21 amino acids. In germline, CDR1 is SNHLY, CDR2 FYNNEI. Trimming took 7 bases from V and 0 from J, leaving 31 bases between them. CDR3 in amino acids: CASIATAGRGVAVSSYNEQFF. The CDR3, as DNA: TGTGCCAGCATTGCTACAGCAGGACGGGGAGTCGCGGTAAGCTCCTACAATGAGCAGTTCTTC.

The chain uses TRBV6-2 or TRBV6-3 and TRBJ2-1, with D tentatively TRBD1 (6 bases). Germline-derived CDR1 and CDR2 are MNHEY and SVGEGT. The V end was cut by 9 bases, the J end by 2 bases, with 17 bases between. This CDR3 has 15 residues. The CDR3 DNA reads as TGTGCCAGTAAAGAAGGGGGTAGCCCCTACAATGAGCAGTTCTTC. Amino acids: CASKEGGSPYNEQFF.

This clonotype was observed at least ten times. V and J are TRBV30 and TRBJ2-1; 13 nucleotides agree with TRBD2. The germline V gene has CDR1 GTSNPN and CDR2 SVGIG (reference sequence). The CDR3 covers 15 residues. V lost 0 bases and J lost 4; bases outside the gene matches: 0. The CDR3 coding sequence is TGTGCCTGGAGTGTACTAGCGGGGGGGTACAATGAGCAGTTCTTC. Its translation is CAWSVLAGGYNEQFF.

This clonotype came up many times. The V and J genes are TRBV28 and TRBJ1-1; D call uncertain. CDR1 and CDR2 (germline): MDHEN, SYDVKM. The CDR3 is 13 amino acids. V lost 3 bases and J 3 bases, leaving 8 bases between the germline ends. CDR3 loop: CASSLALDTEAFF. The CDR3 nucleotides are TGTGCCAGCAGTTTGGCATTGGACACTGAAGCTTTCTTT.

This clonotype was seen ten or more times. This chain uses TRBV5-1 with TRBJ1-5, with D tentatively TRBD1 (6 bases). Trimming cost V 0 bases and J 2 bases, with 9 bases left between them. The germline V gene encodes CDR1 SGHRS and CDR2 YFSETQ. This CDR3 spans 15 amino acids. This CDR3 is CASSLVSGGNQPQHF. CDR3 DNA sequence: TGCGCCAGCAGCTTGGTGTCAGGGGGCAATCAGCCCCAGCATTTT.

This clonotype was counted ten times or more. This chain links TRBV7-9 with TRBJ2-5; D is uncertain. Germline V lookup: CDR1 SEHNR, CDR2 FQNEAQ (reference sequence). With 3 bases removed from V and 0 bases from J, the gap between germline ends came to 8 bases. CDR3 size: 14 residues. In DNA form, the CDR3 reads TGTGCCAGCAGCTTCCCCGGGTACCAAGAGACCCAGTACTTC. Translation gives CASSFPGYQETQYF.

This clonotype was recorded at least ten times. J is TRBJ1-1 and V is TRBV12-3 or TRBV12-4, with 9 positions matching TRBD1. J gave up 9 bases and V 3 bases, and 11 bases lay outside the gene matches. The CDR3 spans 15 residues. The CDR3 region is CASSFGVRTGDQAFF. The DNA of the CDR3 is TGTGCCAGCAGTTTCGGAGTCCGGACAGGGGATCAAGCTTTCTTT.

The sample holds many counts of this clonotype. The chain joins TRBV12-3 or TRBV12-4 to TRBJ2-7, with TRBD1 matching 8 bases. Trimming cost V 6 bases and J 5 bases; bases outside gene matches: 6. This CDR3 has 13 amino acids. Here the CDR3 DNA reads TGTGCCAGCAGATCTACAGGGGGGCACGAGCAGTACTTC. It translates to CASRSTGGHEQYF.